Listed here are 23 T cell receptor beta chains from one sample, sequenced in a study of cytomegalovirus exposure and HLA in healthy donors. The assay was immunoSEQ multiplex PCR, and TCRdb's table has in-frame clones only and misses some. The sample shows 150,000 to 200,000 clones, 86% of them seen only once. The specimen was PBMCs. Source of these receptors: a woman between 18 and 29 years old in good health and CMV-seronegative.

The chain employs TRBV10-3 and TRBJ1-4; TRBD1 matches 8 bases. Germline V gene sequence: CDR1 ENHRY, CDR2 SYGVKD. The CDR3 is 14 amino acids. V gave up 6 bases and J gave up 8 bases; unmatched junction bases: 8. The CDR3 DNA sequence: TGTGCCATCAGCCGGGACAGGTGGGGGGAAAAACTGTTTTTT. Its translation is CAISRDRWGEKLFF.

This clone was observed a single time. The rearrangement uses TRBV5-4 and TRBJ2-1; 9 bases align to TRBD2. Germline-derived CDR1 and CDR2 are SGHNT and YYREEE (reference sequence). The trim removed 4 bases at V and 9 bases at J, leaving 14 bases unmatched. There are 16 residues in the CDR3. The CDR3 loop reads CASSHPTQRGAREQFF. CDR3 nucleotides: TGTGCCAGCAGCCATCCCACTCAGCGGGGGGCACGTGAGCAGTTCTTC.

In nucleotides, the CDR3 is TGTGCCGGGAAGAGCTTCATGAACACTGAAGCTTTCTTT. Translated: CAGKSFMNTEAFF. The J gene is TRBJ1-1, the V gene TRBV30; D unresolved. This CDR3 has 13 residues. V was shortened by 8 bases and J by 0 bases, with 13 bases between the two germline ends. The germline gives CDR1 GTSNPN, CDR2 SVGIG (reference sequence).

This chain links TRBV2 with TRBJ2-4; 9 bases line up with TRBD2. The CDR3 length is 12 residues. The trim removed 8 bases at V and 15 bases at J, leaving 11 bases unmatched. Per germline, CDR1 SNHLY and CDR2 FYNNEI. The CDR3 DNA sequence: TGTGCCAGCTGCGAGCTAGCGGGGCCGCGGTACTTC. Its protein is CASCELAGPRYF.

V usage is TRBV30 and J usage is TRBJ2-7; 8 bases are a match to TRBD2. There are 13 residues in the CDR3. The V gene end was trimmed by 7 bases and the J gene end by 9 bases; junction bases not matched to a gene: 14. CDR1 GTSNPN and CDR2 SVGIG come from the germline V gene (reference sequence). In DNA, the CDR3 is TGTGCCTTTCACCGGGGGGGCAATTTTGCGCAGTACTTC. Translation gives CAFHRGGNFAQYF. The whole variable domain, filled in from reference TRBV30 and TRBJ2-7, reads SQTIHQWPATLVQPVGSPLSLECTVEGTSNPNLYWYRQAAGRGLQLLFYSVGIGQISSEVPQNLSASRPQDRQFILSSKKLLLSDSGFYLCAFHRGGNFAQYFGPGTRLTVT.

The CDR3 nucleotides are TGTGCCAGCTCACGCTCAGGATCCACCGGGGAGCTGTTTTTT. Translated, it gives CASSRSGSTGELFF. The genes are TRBV18 and TRBJ2-2, with unresolved D. This CDR3 region has 14 residues. V was cut by 4 bases and J by 4 bases, with 10 bases left in between. Germline V CDR1 and CDR2: KGHSH, LQKENI.

This clone was detected many times. The genes are TRBV5-1 and TRBJ1-5; D is possibly TRBD1 (6 bases). The V and J ends lost 3 bases and 5 bases respectively, with 12 bases between them. The CDR3 totals 14 residues. Germline V gene data show CDR1 as SGHRS and CDR2 as YFSETQ. CDR3 DNA: TGCGCCAGCAGCTACCCCAGGGGATATCAGCCCCAGCATTTT. It is translated as CASSYPRGYQPQHF.

The rearrangement joins TRBV9 to TRBJ1-1; the D gene is possibly TRBD1 (6 bases). V gave up 4 bases and J gave up 5 bases, with 18 bases separating them. From germline, CDR1 is SGDLS and CDR2 YYNGEE. CDR3 length: 15 amino acids. Here the CDR3 DNA reads TGTGCCAGCAGCCCACGACAGGTCCAGGGAACTGAAGCTTTCTTT. This translates into CASSPRQVQGTEAFF.

The chain links TRBV30 to TRBJ2-7; 12 bases are a match to TRBD2. The J segment lost 3 bases and the V segment lost 0 bases, leaving 15 bases of the junction unmatched. Germline V gene data show CDR1 as GTSNPN and CDR2 as SVGIG (reference sequence). This CDR3 spans 19 amino acids. The CDR3 DNA is TGTGCCTGGAGTGTAACGGGGGCTAGCGGGGGGGCCGAGTACTACGAGCAGTACTTC. It specifies CAWSVTGASGGAEYYEQYF.

V is TRBV4-2 and J is TRBJ2-1, with 15 nucleotides matching TRBD2. J lost 7 bases, V lost 0 bases, and 7 bases had no gene match. This CDR3 has 18 amino acids. Per the germline V gene, CDR1 is LGHNA and CDR2 is YNFKEQ. This CDR3 reads CASSQEWGTSGRWNEQFF. Written as DNA, the CDR3 is TGTGCCAGCAGCCAAGAATGGGGGACTAGCGGGAGGTGGAATGAGCAGTTCTTC.

The chain joins TRBV10-3 to TRBJ1-5, with D possibly matching TRBD1 (6 bases). CDR1 and CDR2 (germline): ENHRY, SYGVKD. The CDR3 has 17 amino acids. V was trimmed by 0 bases and J by 6 bases, leaving 18 bases between them. CDR3 sequence reads: CAISESIRGRSGQPQHF. CDR3 sequence (DNA): TGTGCCATCAGTGAGTCGATCAGGGGCCGGTCTGGTCAGCCCCAGCATTTT.

J is TRBJ2-5 and V is TRBV2, with D hard to call. The CDR3 loop spans 12 amino acids. CDR1 SNHLY and CDR2 FYNNEI come from the germline V gene. Trimming left V 1 base short and J 4 bases short, with 4 bases between. The CDR3 reads CASSEVRETQYF. The CDR3 DNA sequence: TGTGCCAGCAGTGAAGTGAGAGAGACCCAGTACTTC.

This clone was detected only once. The V call is TRBV19, the J call TRBJ2-7; the D gene is possibly TRBD1 (5 bases). CDR1 is LNHDA and CDR2 is SQIVND in the germline V gene (reference sequence). With 5 bases removed from V and 3 bases from J, the gap between germline ends came to 17 bases. This CDR3 spans 15 amino acids. CDR3 sequence (DNA): TGTGCCAGTAGTTCCCAGGGAAAGGGCAACTACGAGCAGTACTTC. The encoded protein is CASSSQGKGNYEQYF.

This rearrangement joins TRBV11-3 to TRBJ2-1; D uncertain. The length of the CDR3 is 15 residues. V gave up 1 base and J gave up 1 base, with 8 bases separating them. Germline CDR1 is SGHNT and CDR2 is YENEEA. The CDR3 nucleotides are TGTGCCAGCAGCTTAGTCGGCGGTTCCTACAATGAGCAGTTCTTC. The encoded protein is CASSLVGGSYNEQFF.

The CDR3 DNA sequence: TGTGCCAGCAGTGTGGTCCGAGGCTACGAGCAGTACTTC. Amino acid sequence: CASSVVRGYEQYF. The V gene is TRBV2, the J gene TRBJ2-7; D not certain. V was trimmed by 4 bases and J by 3 bases, leaving 10 bases between them. Germline V lookup: CDR1 SNHLY, CDR2 FYNNEI. The CDR3 loop spans 13 amino acids.

The chain recombines TRBV6-1 with TRBJ1-2; 11 positions agree with TRBD1. This CDR3 is built from 13 residues. The V gene end was trimmed by 6 bases and the J gene end by 7 bases; junction bases not matched to a gene: 4. The V gene's germline CDR1 is MNHNS and CDR2 SASEGT. The CDR3 DNA reads as TGTGCCAGCAGGCGGACAGGGGGCTCTGGCTACACCTTC. This gives the protein CASRRTGGSGYTF.

This chain connects TRBV5-4 to TRBJ2-5; no reliable D call. The CDR3 covers 17 residues. V lost 0 bases and J 0 bases, leaving 15 bases between the germline ends. CDR1 and CDR2 from the germline V gene are SGHNT and YYREEE (reference sequence). Here the CDR3 DNA reads TGTGCCAGCAGCTTGGTCACTGATTCCACCCACCAAGAGACCCAGTACTTC. Encoded protein: CASSLVTDSTHQETQYF.

V is TRBV7-2 and J is TRBJ1-1; 8 nucleotides match TRBD1. Trimming cost V 4 bases and J 1 base; bases outside gene matches: 11. CDR3 size: 17 residues. Germline values: CDR1 SGHTA, CDR2 FQGNSA. This chain's CDR3 is CASSSPPGTGENTEAFF. CDR3 coding DNA: TGTGCCAGCAGCTCCCCCCCCGGGACAGGAGAGAACACTGAAGCTTTCTTT.

CDR3 sequence (DNA): TGTGCCAGCAGATCGGACAGGGAGGCGGTCAGTGGCTACACCTTC. Its translation: CASRSDREAVSGYTF. The chain recombines TRBV6-5 with TRBJ1-2, with TRBD1 matching 8 bases. V shed 6 bases, J shed 7 bases, and the junction held 13 bases outside the gene matches. This CDR3 spans 15 amino acids. Germline V gives CDR1 MNHEY, CDR2 SVGAGI.

V usage is TRBV7-3 and J usage is TRBJ2-1; tentatively, D is TRBD1 (8 bases). Trimming removed 3 bases at V and 5 bases at J, with 14 bases between. In germline, CDR1 is SGHTA, CDR2 FQGTGA. This CDR3 comprises 15 residues. In DNA form, the CDR3 reads TGTGCCAGCAGCTTTGACAGGGGAGGGAACAATGAGCAGTTCTTC. As protein: CASSFDRGGNNEQFF.

The chain uses TRBV5-1 and TRBJ1-1; 9 bases match TRBD1. The CDR3 loop spans 18 amino acids. Germline CDR1 and CDR2: SGHRS and YFSETQ. J gave up 0 bases and V 3 bases, and 12 bases lay outside the gene matches. CDR3 protein: CASSSRGQGRGVNTEAFF. Written as DNA, the CDR3 is TGCGCCAGCAGCTCGAGGGGACAGGGACGAGGAGTGAACACTGAAGCTTTCTTT.

This clone was seen only a few times. The genes are TRBV11-2 and TRBJ1-5; perhaps TRBD1 as D (5 bases). Trimming pared 0 bases from V and 0 bases from J, leaving 18 bases between. The germline V gene encodes CDR1 SGHAT and CDR2 FQNNGV. The CDR3 runs to 19 residues. Here the CDR3 reads CASSLEARGGWYSNQPQHF. CDR3 nucleotides: TGTGCCAGCAGCTTAGAGGCCCGGGGGGGGTGGTATAGCAATCAGCCCCAGCATTTT.

The chain employs TRBV28 and TRBJ2-1, with 7 bases fitting TRBD1. The CDR3 contains 16 residues. The germline CDR1 and CDR2 sequences are MDHEN and SYDVKM. V shed 5 bases and J 4 bases; nucleotides not matched to a gene: 11. The CDR3 DNA is TGTGCCAGCAGTACAAGACAGGGATGGAGGTACAATGAGCAGTTCTTC. Encoded protein: CASSTRQGWRYNEQFF.